This T cell receptor (beta chain) appears in the sequencing data of a study of T-cell reconstitution after alpha-beta-depleted transplantation in children (dated by TCRdb to the mid-2010s). Study-wide context: Using TCR repertoire profiling, the study quantitatively followed how T-cell immune reconstitution unfolded in children after TCRalphabeta/CD19-depleted allogeneic hematopoietic cell transplantation. Overall study outcomes, separate from this receptor: About two months after transplant, the apparently early recovery of alphabetaT-cell counts reportedly depended on just several hundred clones that had expanded rapidly and came from non-depleted graft cells. In some patients, the high TCRbeta diversity seen at day 60 was put down to recipient T cells and intrathymic progenitors that had survived conditioning. The frequencies of hyperexpanded clones fell over the following months, and after one year, T-cell counts and TCRbeta diversity were mostly attributed to newly produced T cells.

This specimen's treatment or condition label, per the study, means: allogeneic hematopoietic cell transplantation with graft depleted of TCRalphabeta T cells and CD19 B cells. Transplant recipients were children who received TCRalphabeta/CD19-depleted allogeneic hematopoietic cell grafts. Library generation was performed with PCR. This sample was sequenced with an Illumina HiSeq 2500. TCR library preparation used molecular barcoding, with unique molecular identifiers applied to normalize quantification of the TCRbeta repertoire. Clones were called with MiXCR by TCRdb after fastp trimmed the public reads at Q25, and only in-frame beta chains were retained. Each entry merges the rows of one CDR3 protein and shows their most common DNA and genes. This sample has 200,000 to 300,000 distinct CDR3 sequences in its table, and about 26% of those were observed once. The leading ten clones occupy about 2.5% of the sample.

The germline V gene provides CDR1 ENHRY and CDR2 SYGVKD. The CDR3, from cysteine to phenylalanine, totals 17 residues. The entry retains the CDR3 DNA only, 51 bases that are in frame from base 1. The V end loses 0 bases and the J end loses 1 base, and a stretch of 14 bases separates them. This clonotype was found a few times. This clone's antigen is unknown. No base qualities exist here, and no much larger clone lies one base off it. The rearranged chain carries TRBV10-3 and TRBJ2-3; the best D guess is TRBD2, with 6 bases matching. The sequence derives from a girl aged 2-10 years with Fanconi anemia, due to receive a stem cell transplant. Here the sequenced sample was PBMCs, taken before TCRalphabeta/CD19-depleted stem cell transplant. The DNA is as follows: TGTGCCATCAGTGAGTCGACTCCGGCTAGCGGCACAGATACGCAGTATTTT. Translated, this is CAISESTPASGTDTQYF.